This T cell receptor beta chain was identified in a study of blood T cell repertoires in COVID-19. The overall study: Nucleic acid was either cDNA or gDNA, and it came from T cells, B-cell-depleted T cells, or PBMCs.

Using immunoSEQ multiplex PCR, the repertoire was profiled, and TCRdb retains in-frame clones only, with some absent. The repertoire holds more than 95,000 clones, roughly 92% seen once, with 2.1% in the top ten. V dropped 1 base and J dropped 2; count of bases not matched to a gene: 2. Germline V gene sequence: CDR1 LNHDA, CDR2 SQIVND (reference sequence). CDR3 length: 17 residues. The sample comprised peripheral blood. The V and J genes are TRBV19 and TRBJ2-3; 14 bases match TRBD2. This receptor was taken from a man aged 50-59 years with COVID-19, enrolled during active disease. CDR3 coding DNA: TGTGCCAGTAGTATAGGGGGACTAGCGGGAGACACAGATACGCAGTATTTT. This translates into CASSIGGLAGDTDTQYF.